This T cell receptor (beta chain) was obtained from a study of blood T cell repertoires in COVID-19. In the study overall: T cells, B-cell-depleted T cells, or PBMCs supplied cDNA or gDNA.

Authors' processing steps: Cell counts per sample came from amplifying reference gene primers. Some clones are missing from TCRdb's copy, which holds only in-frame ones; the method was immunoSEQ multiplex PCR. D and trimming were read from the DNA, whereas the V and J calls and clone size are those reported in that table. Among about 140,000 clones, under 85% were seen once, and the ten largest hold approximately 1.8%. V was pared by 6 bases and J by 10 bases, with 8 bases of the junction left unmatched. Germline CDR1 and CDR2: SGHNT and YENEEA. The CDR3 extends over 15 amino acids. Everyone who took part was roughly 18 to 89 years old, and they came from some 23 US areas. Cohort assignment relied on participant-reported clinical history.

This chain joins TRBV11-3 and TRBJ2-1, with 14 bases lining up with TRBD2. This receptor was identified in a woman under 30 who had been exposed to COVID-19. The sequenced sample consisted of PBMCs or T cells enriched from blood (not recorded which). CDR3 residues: CASSPTGTSGGEQFF. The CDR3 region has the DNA TGTGCCAGCAGTCCTACCGGGACTAGCGGGGGAGAGCAGTTCTTC.